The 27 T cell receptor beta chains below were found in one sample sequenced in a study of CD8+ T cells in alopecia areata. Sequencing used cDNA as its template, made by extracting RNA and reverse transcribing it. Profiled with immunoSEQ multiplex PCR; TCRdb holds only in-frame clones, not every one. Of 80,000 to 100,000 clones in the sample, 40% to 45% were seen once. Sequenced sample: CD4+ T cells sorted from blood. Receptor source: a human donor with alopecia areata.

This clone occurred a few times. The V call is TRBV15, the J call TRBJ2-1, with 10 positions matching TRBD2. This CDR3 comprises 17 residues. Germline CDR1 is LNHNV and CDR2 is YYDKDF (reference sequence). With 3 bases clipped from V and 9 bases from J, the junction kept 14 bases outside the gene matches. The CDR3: CATSSRLAGAGAGEQFF. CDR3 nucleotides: TGTGCCACCAGCAGTCGGCTAGCGGGAGCGGGGGCCGGTGAGCAGTTCTTC.

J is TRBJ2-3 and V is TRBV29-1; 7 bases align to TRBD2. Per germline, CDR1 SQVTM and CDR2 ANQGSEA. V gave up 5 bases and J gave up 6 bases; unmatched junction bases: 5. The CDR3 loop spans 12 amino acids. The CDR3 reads CSVSGAQDTQYF. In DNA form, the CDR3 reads TGCAGCGTTAGCGGGGCACAGGATACGCAGTATTTT.

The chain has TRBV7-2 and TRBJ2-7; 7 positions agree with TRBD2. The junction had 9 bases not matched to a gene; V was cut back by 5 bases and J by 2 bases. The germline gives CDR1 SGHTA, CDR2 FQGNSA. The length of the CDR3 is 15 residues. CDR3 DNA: TGTGCCAGCAGCCCCCAGGCGGGAGTAACCTACGAGCAGTACTTC. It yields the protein CASSPQAGVTYEQYF. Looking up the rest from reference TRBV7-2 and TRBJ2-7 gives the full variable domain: GAGVSQSPSNKVTEKGKDVELRCDPISGHTALYWYRQSLGQGLEFLIYFQGNSAPDKSGLPSDRFSAERTGGSVSTLTIQRTQQEDSAVYLCASSPQAGVTYEQYFGPGTRLTVT.

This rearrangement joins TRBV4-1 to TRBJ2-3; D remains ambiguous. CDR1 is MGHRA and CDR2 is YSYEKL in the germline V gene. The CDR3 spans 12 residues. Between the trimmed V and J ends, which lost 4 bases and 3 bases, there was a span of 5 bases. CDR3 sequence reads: CASSRVTDTQYF. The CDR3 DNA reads TGCGCCAGCAGCCGAGTAACAGATACGCAGTATTTT.

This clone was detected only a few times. CDR3 loop: CASRPAGRPKEEQYF. As DNA, the CDR3 is TGTGCCAGCAGACCCGCCGGCAGGCCGAAAGAGGAGCAGTACTTC. The chain couples TRBV6-5 to TRBJ2-7; D not resolved. Germline CDR1 MNHEY, CDR2 SVGAGI. Trimming cost V 6 bases and J 7 bases, with 22 bases left between them. This CDR3 has 15 amino acids.

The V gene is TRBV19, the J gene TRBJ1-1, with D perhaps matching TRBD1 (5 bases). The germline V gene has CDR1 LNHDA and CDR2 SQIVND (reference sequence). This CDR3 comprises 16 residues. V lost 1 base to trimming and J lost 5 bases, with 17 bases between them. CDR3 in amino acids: CASSIAKRGRRTEAFF. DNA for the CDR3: TGTGCCAGTAGTATAGCCAAGAGGGGCAGACGGACTGAAGCTTTCTTT.

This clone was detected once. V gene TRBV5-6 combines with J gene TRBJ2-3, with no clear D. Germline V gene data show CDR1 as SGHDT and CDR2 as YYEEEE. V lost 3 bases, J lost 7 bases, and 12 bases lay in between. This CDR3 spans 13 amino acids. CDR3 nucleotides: TGTGCCAGCAGCTCCCCACAATCGTATACGCAGTATTTT. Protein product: CASSSPQSYTQYF. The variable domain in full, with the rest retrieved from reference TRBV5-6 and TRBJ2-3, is DAGVTQSPTHLIKTRGQQVTLRCSPKSGHDTVSWYQQALGQGPQFIFQYYEEEERQRGNFPDRFSGHQFPNYSSELNVNALLLGDSALYLCASSSPQSYTQYFGPGTRLTVL.

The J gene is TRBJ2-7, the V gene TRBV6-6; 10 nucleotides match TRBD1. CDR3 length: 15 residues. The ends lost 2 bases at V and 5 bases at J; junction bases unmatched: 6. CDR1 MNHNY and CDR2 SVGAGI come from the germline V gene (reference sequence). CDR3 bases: TGTGCCAGCAGTTACACGGGGACAGGGGTCCACGAGCAGTACTTC. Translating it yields CASSYTGTGVHEQYF.

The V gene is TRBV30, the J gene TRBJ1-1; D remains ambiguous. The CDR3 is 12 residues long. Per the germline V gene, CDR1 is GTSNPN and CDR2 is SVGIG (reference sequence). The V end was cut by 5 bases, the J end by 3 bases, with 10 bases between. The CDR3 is CAWQPRDTEAFF. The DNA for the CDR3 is TGTGCCTGGCAACCCCGCGACACTGAAGCTTTCTTT.

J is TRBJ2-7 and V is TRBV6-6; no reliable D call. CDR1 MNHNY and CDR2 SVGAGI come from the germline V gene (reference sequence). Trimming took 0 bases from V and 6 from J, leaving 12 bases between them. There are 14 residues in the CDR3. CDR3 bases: TGTGCCAGCAGTTACTCGACCGCTGGGCCCGAGCAGTACTTC. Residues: CASSYSTAGPEQYF.

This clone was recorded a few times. The CDR3 loop reads CAWSVKFDQPQHF. The CDR3 region has the DNA TGTGCCTGGAGTGTGAAGTTTGATCAGCCCCAGCATTTT. The V gene is TRBV30, the J gene TRBJ1-5; D unclear. CDR3 length: 13 amino acids. Germline lookup yields CDR1 GTSNPN and CDR2 SVGIG (reference sequence). Trimming shortened V by 0 bases and J by 5 bases, and 8 bases separated the two germline ends.

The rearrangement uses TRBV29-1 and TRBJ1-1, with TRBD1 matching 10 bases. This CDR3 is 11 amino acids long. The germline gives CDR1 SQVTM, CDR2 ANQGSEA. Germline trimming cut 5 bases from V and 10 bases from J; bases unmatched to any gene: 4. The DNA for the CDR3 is TGCAGCGTTTCCAGGACAGGGGGAGCTTTCTTT. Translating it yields CSVSRTGGAFF.

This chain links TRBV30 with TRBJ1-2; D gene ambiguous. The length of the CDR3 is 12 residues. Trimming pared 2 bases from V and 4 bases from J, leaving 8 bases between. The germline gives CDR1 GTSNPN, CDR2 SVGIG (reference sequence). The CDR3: CAWSTGVYGYTF. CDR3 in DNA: TGTGCCTGGAGTACGGGCGTCTATGGCTACACCTTC.

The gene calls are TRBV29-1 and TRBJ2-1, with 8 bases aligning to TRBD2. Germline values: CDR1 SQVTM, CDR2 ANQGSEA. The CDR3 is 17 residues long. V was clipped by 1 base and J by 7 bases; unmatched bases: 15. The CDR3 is CSVEVGGMSSGKNEQFF. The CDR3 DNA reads TGCAGCGTTGAAGTGGGCGGGATGAGTAGCGGGAAGAATGAGCAGTTCTTC.

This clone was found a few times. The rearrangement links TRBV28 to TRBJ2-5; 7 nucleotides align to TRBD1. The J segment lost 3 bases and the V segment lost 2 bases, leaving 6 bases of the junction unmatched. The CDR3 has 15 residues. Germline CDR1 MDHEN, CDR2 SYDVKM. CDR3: CASSLEGALEETQYF. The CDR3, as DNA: TGTGCCAGCAGTTTAGAGGGGGCGTTGGAAGAGACCCAGTACTTC.

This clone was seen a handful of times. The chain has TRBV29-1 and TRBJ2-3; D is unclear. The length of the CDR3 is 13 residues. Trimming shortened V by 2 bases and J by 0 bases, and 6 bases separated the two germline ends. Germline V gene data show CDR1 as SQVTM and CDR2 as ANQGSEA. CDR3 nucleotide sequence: TGCAGCGTTGAACTCCTAAGCACAGATACGCAGTATTTT. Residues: CSVELLSTDTQYF.

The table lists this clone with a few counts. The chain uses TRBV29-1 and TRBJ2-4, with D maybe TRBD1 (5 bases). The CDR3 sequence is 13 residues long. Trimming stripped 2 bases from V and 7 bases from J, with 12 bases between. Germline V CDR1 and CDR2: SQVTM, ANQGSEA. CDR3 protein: CSVETQQENIQYF. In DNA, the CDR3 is TGCAGCGTTGAAACCCAACAGGAGAACATTCAGTACTTC.

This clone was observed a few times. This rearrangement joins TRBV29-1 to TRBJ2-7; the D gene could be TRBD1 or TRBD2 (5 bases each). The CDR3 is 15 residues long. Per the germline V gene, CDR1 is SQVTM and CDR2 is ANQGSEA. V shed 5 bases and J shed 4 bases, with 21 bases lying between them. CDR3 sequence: CSVLRRVQGKYEQYF. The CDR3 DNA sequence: TGCAGCGTTCTCCGGCGGGTGCAGGGTAAATACGAGCAGTACTTC.

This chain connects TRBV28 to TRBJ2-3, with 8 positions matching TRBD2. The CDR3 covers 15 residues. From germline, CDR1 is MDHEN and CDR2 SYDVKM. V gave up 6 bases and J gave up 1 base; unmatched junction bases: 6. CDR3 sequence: CASSPPTSGTDTQYF. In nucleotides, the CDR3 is TGTGCCAGCAGCCCACCGACTAGCGGCACAGATACGCAGTATTTT.

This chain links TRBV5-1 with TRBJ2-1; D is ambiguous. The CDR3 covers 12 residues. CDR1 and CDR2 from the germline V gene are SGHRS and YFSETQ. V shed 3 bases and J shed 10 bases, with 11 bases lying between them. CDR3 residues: CASSYSGREQFF. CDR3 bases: TGCGCCAGCAGCTACTCCGGCAGGGAGCAGTTCTTC.

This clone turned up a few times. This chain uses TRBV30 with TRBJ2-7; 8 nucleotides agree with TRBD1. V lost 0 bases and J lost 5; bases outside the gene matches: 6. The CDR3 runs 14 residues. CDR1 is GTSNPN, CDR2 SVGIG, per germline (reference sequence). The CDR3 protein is CAWSVFGQGNEQYF. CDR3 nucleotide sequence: TGTGCCTGGAGTGTATTCGGACAGGGAAACGAGCAGTACTTC.

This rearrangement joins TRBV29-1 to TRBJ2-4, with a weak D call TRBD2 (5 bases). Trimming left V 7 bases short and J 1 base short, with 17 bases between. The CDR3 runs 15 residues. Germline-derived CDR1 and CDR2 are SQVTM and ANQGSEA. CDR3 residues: CSALVARAAKNIQYF. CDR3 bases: TGCAGCGCACTCGTCGCGAGGGCGGCCAAAAACATTCAGTACTTC.

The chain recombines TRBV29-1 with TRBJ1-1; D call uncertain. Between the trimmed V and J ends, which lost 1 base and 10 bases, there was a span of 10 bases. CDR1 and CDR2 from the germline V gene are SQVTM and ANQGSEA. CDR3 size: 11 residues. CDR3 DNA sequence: TGCAGCGTTGAAGGTGGACGCAGAGCTTTCTTT. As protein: CSVEGGRRAFF.

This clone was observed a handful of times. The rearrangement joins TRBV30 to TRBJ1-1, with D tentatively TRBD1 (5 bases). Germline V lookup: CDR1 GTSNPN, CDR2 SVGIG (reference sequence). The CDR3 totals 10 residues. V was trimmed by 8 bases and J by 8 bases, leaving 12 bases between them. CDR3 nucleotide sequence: TGTGCCGGCCGAGGGACGGAAGCTTTCTTT. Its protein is CAGRGTEAFF.

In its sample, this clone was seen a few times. The CDR3 nucleotides read TGTGCCAGCGCGGGACAGGGCTCCTACAATGAGCAGTTCTTC. Protein product: CASAGQGSYNEQFF. V is TRBV6-1 and J is TRBJ2-1, with 9 bases that match TRBD1. The V gene end was trimmed by 8 bases and the J gene end by 0 bases; junction bases not matched to a gene: 2. CDR1 is MNHNS, CDR2 SASEGT, per germline. The CDR3 spans 14 residues.

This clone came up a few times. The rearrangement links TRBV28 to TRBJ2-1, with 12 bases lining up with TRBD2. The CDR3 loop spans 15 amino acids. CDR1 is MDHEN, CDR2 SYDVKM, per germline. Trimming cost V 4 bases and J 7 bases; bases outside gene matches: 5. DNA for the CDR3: TGTGCCAGCAGTTACACTAGCGGGGGGTGGAATGAGCAGTTCTTC. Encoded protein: CASSYTSGGWNEQFF.

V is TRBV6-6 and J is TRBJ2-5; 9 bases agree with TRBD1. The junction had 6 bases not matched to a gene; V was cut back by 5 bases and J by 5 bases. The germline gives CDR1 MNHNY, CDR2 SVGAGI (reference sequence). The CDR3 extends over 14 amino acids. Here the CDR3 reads CASSGQGRGETQYF. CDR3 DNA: TGTGCCAGCAGTGGACAGGGGAGGGGGGAGACCCAGTACTTC.